This T cell receptor (beta chain) is drawn from a study of OX40 agonist ivuxolimab in advanced cancers. Regarding the research as a whole: The costimulatory receptor OX40 (CD134) was targeted by ivuxolimab, a fully human IgG2 agonistic monoclonal antibody. Intravenous ivuxolimab was administered to patients every 2 weeks at six dose levels: 0.01, 0.1, 0.3, 1.5, 3 and 10 mg/kg. Among the approximately 50 dose-escalation patients, around 19 had hepatocellular carcinoma, roughly 15 melanoma, 9 renal cell carcinoma and 9 head and neck cancer. In the dose-escalation cohort, more than 80% of patients were male, and the mean age was 60 years with a range of roughly 23 to 79. Prior anti-PD-1, anti-PD-L1 or anti-CTLA-4 therapy was permitted, and checkpoint inhibitors had been received by roughly 42% of dose-escalation patients. Three dose-escalation patients achieved partial responses, one with hepatocellular carcinoma and two with cutaneous melanoma. Peripheral TCRbeta sequencing was intended to test whether TCR sequence diversity was altered and clonal T-cell expansion was caused by ivuxolimab. The paper reports the monotherapy dose-escalation portion (N of about 47 patients) of the phase I ivuxolimab trial.

Patients with autoimmune disease history or receiving systemic immunosuppression were excluded from the trial. Peripheral blood for TCR sequencing was collected from all dose cohorts at baseline, on cycle 4 day 1, and on cycle 7 day 1. Samples came from an open-label, multicenter, first-in-human phase I dose-escalation trial of ivuxolimab. Adults with locally advanced or metastatic head and neck squamous cell, hepatocellular, melanoma or renal cell carcinoma were enrolled in the trial. Before TCR sequencing, CD4+ and CD8+ T cells were separately sorted from peripheral blood. Concerning this clone: No antigen is known for it. Base qualities are not provided; no much larger clone lies one nucleotide away.

Broad study findings and their caveats: After ivuxolimab, more expanded clones were found on average in CD8+ T cells than in CD4+ T cells. Antigen specificity was not determined for the clonally expanded peripheral T cells. Clonal expansion of both CD4+ and CD8+ blood T cells was observed from baseline to week 6 at doses 0.1 to 3.0 mg/kg. Partial responders in the 0.1-3.0 mg/kg groups had among the lowest normalized peripheral clonal expansion, especially among CD8+ T cells. Low levels of normalized T-cell clonal expansion were also seen in some nonresponding patients.

Trimming costs V 0 bases and J 4 bases, and their ends lie 7 bases apart. The CDR3 runs 13 amino acids, cysteine and phenylalanine included. Only CDR3 DNA remains: 39 bases, in frame from the first base. Via the germline V gene (reference sequence), CDR1 is SGHNT and CDR2 YYREEE. Genomic DNA was extracted from sorted cells for sequencing of the TCRbeta CDR3 region. TCRbeta CDR3 regions were sequenced using the immunoSEQ Assay. TCRdb retrieved this table from immuneACCESS and kept in-frame rearrangements only. Not all clones are present; in checked studies, unresolved V genes account for under half, and no reason is known for the remainder. In this sample the table shows almost 35,000 clones, roughly 80% of which occur a single time. Approximately 10% of the sample rests with the top ten.

In this chain, TRBV5-4 is recombined with TRBJ1-2; the D region possibly corresponds to TRBD1 (5 bases align). The receptor's source is an adult with an advanced solid tumor such as melanoma, head and neck, liver or kidney cancer. The sequencing used CD4+ or CD8+ T cells sorted from blood, collected in a trial of the OX40 agonist ivuxolimab. DNA sequence: TGTGCCAGCAGCTTGGAAGGGGCCTATGGCTACACCTTC. Its coded protein is CASSLEGAYGYTF.